This T cell receptor (beta chain) was found in a study of T cell repertoires in cytomegalovirus infection. Across the study: As its CMV epitopes, the study selected recently identified HLA-C-restricted and well-studied HLA-B-restricted targets. Points from the study as a whole: It was HLA-C-restricted CMV-specific TCR beta clonotypes that dominated the response ex vivo.

TCRdb reprocessed the reads with MiXCR, giving one entry per CDR3 protein. The sample consists of about 160,000 distinct CDR3 sequences, roughly 20% of them appearing once. The V end was cut by 3 bases, the J end by 12 bases, with 18 bases between. This CDR3 is built from 13 residues. The germline V gene has CDR1 SNHLY and CDR2 FYNNEI. This clonotype has more than one count but fewer than ten. The antigen is undetermined. The receptor was isolated from a human donor in good health (CMV status not recorded). Some clones in this sample may be carry-over from other donors' samples. The sample was CD8+ T cells from cultured PBMCs, taken from culture after CMV antigen stimulation. This chain uses TRBV2 with TRBJ2-7; D not certain. The CDR3 coding sequence is TGTGCCAGCAGTGAGTGGGTGGGTGAGCCAACGTACTTC. It translates to CASSEWVGEPTYF.